The T cell receptor beta chain under discussion was sequenced for a study of T cell repertoires in cytomegalovirus infection. Study in general: Use of recently identified HLA-C-restricted and well-studied HLA-B-restricted CMV epitopes was part of the study.

Note on this clonotype: Its antigen is unidentified.

TCRdb used MiXCR to reprocess the reads, holding one entry per CDR3 protein. The data contain some 500,000 distinct CDR3 sequences, roughly a third of them seen just once; the ten biggest clones take up 15% to 20%. The sequenced sample was cultured PBMCs, obtained from culture after CMV antigen stimulation. The origin of this receptor is a human donor in good health (CMV status not recorded). Some clones in this sample may be carry-over from other donors' samples.

CDR3 DNA: TGTGCCAGCAGCCCCGCAAGGCTCCTAAATGAAAAACTGTTTTTT. Its translation: CASSPARLLNEKLFF. The V and J genes are TRBV7-2 and TRBJ1-4; D uncertain. Germline V gene sequence: CDR1 SGHTA, CDR2 FQGNSA. The CDR3 loop spans 15 amino acids. Trimming removed 5 bases from V and 5 bases from J, with 15 bases in between.